Included here is one T cell receptor (beta chain) sequence, with context. The antigen is unknown. This record comes from a study of T-cell reconstitution after alpha-beta-depleted transplantation in children. Regarding the study as a whole: T-cell numbers and diversity, one year after transplant, stemmed largely from T cells that were newly produced. The study traced high day-60 TCRbeta diversity in some patients to surviving recipient T cells and thymic progenitors. Expanded clones from the graft, numbering several hundred, reportedly supplied alpha-beta T cells about two months after transplant.

Preparation of the TCRbeta library was carried out with unique molecular identifiers. TCRdb re-analysed the PCR reads in MiXCR, keeping a single row per CDR3 protein. The sample lists hundreds of thousands of distinct CDR3 sequences; less than 20% were seen once. The CDR3 extends over 15 amino acids. V gave up 4 bases and J gave up 7 bases; unmatched junction bases: 9. The chain is built from TRBV12-3 or TRBV12-4 and TRBJ1-5, with 8 bases that match TRBD1. The sequences come from PBMCs, mostly from graft donor cells, collected 360 days after TCRalphabeta/CD19-depleted stem cell transplant. The source is a male patient aged 10-17 years who had a stem cell transplant for acute lymphoblastic leukemia, so the T cells may come from the graft donor. This CDR3 is CASSSRQGRNQPQHF. The CDR3, as DNA: TGTGCCAGCAGTTCCCGACAGGGGAGAAACCAGCCCCAGCATTTT.